This T cell receptor (beta chain) was recorded in a study of T cells in Graves' hyperthyroidism and ophthalmopathy. At the level of the study: Peripheral blood draws took place at initial diagnosis, ahead of any treatment. Study-wide results and limits: In simple terms, a model built on 13 V-J features told ophthalmopathy apart from stable hyperthyroidism.

There are many counts of this clonotype. Its specificity is not known. The investigators amplified TCR beta CDR3 regions from RNA transcripts. When the TCR CDR3 underwent first-round RT-PCR, the HTBI primer set was used. Each CDR3 protein is one row after TCRdb ran MiXCR on the multiplex PCR reads. The table has approximately 260,000 distinct CDR3 sequences, around 15% seen once; the top ten hold roughly 31%. Germline lookup yields CDR1 MNHEY and CDR2 SMNVEV (reference sequence). J was trimmed by 7 bases and V by 3 bases; bases with no gene match: 12. The CDR3 has 16 amino acids. It was uncontrolled infection, other autoimmune disease, pregnancy or lactation that excluded patients. Out of about 10 ml of fresh peripheral blood came the PBMCs.

Sequences were obtained from blood. This sequence originates from a woman in her fifties or sixties with Graves' hyperthyroidism that later progressed to Graves' ophthalmopathy. The chain employs TRBV27 and TRBJ2-1; 7 bases map to TRBD2. The CDR3 loop reads CASSFRAGLTMNEQFF. The CDR3 DNA sequence: TGTGCCAGCAGTTTTCGAGCGGGGCTTACAATGAATGAGCAGTTCTTC.